This T cell receptor beta chain was identified in a study of shared clonotypes between healthy human individuals. Study-level background: CD4 naive and memory got three plates each, CD8 naive two, CD8 memory one. Study outcomes and limitations: The naive CD4 repertoires of a few donors were compared, and around 4.7% of clonotypes were shared.

Naive CD8 cells comprised CD45RO-negative, CCR7-positively selected cells, excluding terminally differentiated effector memory CD45RA+ cells. Profiling relied on immunoSEQ multiplex PCR, and the TCRdb table lists in-frame clones only, not all of them. Of about 820,000 clones in the sample, approximately 92% are singletons; the top ten hold under 30%. Details on this clone: Antigen unknown.

Looked up from germline, CDR1 is WSHSY and CDR2 is SAAADI. Unmatched junction bases numbered 4, after V lost 1 base and J lost 1 base. This CDR3 spans 16 amino acids. Sequenced input: naive CD8+ T cells sorted from blood. This receptor was identified in a man aged 25 to 40 in good health. This chain connects TRBV10-2 to TRBJ2-3; 8 bases map to TRBD1. Here the CDR3 DNA reads TGCGCCAGCAGTGAGTTCAGGGGGCAGGGCACAGATACGCAGTATTTT. It is translated as CASSEFRGQGTDTQYF.